This paragraph reports one T cell receptor (beta chain). Some clones are missing from TCRdb's copy, which holds only in-frame ones; the method was immunoSEQ multiplex PCR. The table shows a few hundred thousand clones, with roughly 90% occurring only once. Per the germline V gene, CDR1 is LNHDA and CDR2 is SQIVND (reference sequence). V lost 3 bases, J lost 4 bases, and 7 bases stayed unmatched. This CDR3 is 16 amino acids long. The record originates from a study of blood T cell repertoires in COVID-19. Study at large: Some COVID-19 samples were acute and others convalescent; all came from the United States, Italy and Spain.

The chain joins TRBV19 to TRBJ2-2; 8 nucleotides agree with TRBD2. Sequencing used PBMCs or T cells enriched from blood (not recorded which). The TCR originated in a woman aged 30 to 39 who had recovered from COVID-19. The CDR3 DNA follows: TGTGCCAGTAGTATCACTAGCGGTCGGGTCACCGGGGAGCTGTTTTTT. Protein sequence: CASSITSGRVTGELFF.